This T cell receptor (beta chain) was found in a study of T cells after yellow fever vaccination. This clonotype was counted only a few times. MiXCR was run by TCRdb on the 5' RACE reads, yielding one entry per CDR3 protein. The table has about 360,000 distinct CDR3 sequences, about 6.2% seen once. Germline V CDR1 and CDR2: SGDLS, YYNGEE. CDR3 length: 15 residues. V dropped 0 bases and J dropped 4; count of bases not matched to a gene: 5. The rearrangement joins TRBV9 to TRBJ2-3; 7 bases fit TRBD2. The origin of this receptor is a man under 40 who received the YFV17D yellow fever vaccine. Here the sequenced sample was PBMCs, taken 5 days after the yellow fever booster vaccination. In nucleotides, the CDR3 is TGTGCCAGCAGCGTAGGGGGGGGGACCGCAGATACGCAGTATTTT. Translated: CASSVGGGTADTQYF.